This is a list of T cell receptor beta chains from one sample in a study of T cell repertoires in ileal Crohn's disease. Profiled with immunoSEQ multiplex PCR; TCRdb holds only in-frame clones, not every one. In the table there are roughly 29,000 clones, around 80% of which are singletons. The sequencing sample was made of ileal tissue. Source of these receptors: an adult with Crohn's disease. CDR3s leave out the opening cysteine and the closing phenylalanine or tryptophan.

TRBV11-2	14	ASSFLDRRSNYGYT
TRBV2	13	ASSFRDIGYNEQF
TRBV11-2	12	ASSLQGLEETQY
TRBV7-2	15	ASSPGDRARGMPEQY
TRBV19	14	ASTLLGTTRGDEQF
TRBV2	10	ASSEQQYGYT
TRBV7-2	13	ASRGGRGRTDTQY
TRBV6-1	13	ASSEATTGNYGYT
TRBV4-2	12	ASSLRVNTGELF
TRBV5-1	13	ASSQLGAKHYEQY
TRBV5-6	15	ASSLGLGAGARDTQY
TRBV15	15	ATSRSGQGASNQPQH
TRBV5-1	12	ASSLRGLDSPLH
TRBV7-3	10	ASSSPGLGIH
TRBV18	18	ASSPLDLSGRARYYHEQF
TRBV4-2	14	ASSQGQGGSGNTIY
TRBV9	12	ASSAAAGNSPLH
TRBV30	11	AWVGQARSPLH
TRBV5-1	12	ASRTGGPSDEQF
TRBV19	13	ASSTIDRGGQPQH
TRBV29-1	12	SVPRGSGGETQY
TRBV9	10	ASSVTGGEQY
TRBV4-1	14	ASSQFGTGGGQPQH
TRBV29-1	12	SVEGQGVGETQY
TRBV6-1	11	ASSGETSREIH
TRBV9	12	ASSVGGHSYEQY
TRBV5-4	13	ASSLYGGARGTQY
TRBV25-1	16	ASSEGPGQAKYQETQY
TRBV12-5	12	ASGIRDRTNVLT
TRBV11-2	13	ASSPWTSGGYEQY
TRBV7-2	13	ASSVQRGPGYGYT
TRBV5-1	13	ASSFAGDQGAGYT
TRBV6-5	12	ASRAGGSNSPLH
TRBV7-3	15	ASSSLGGKGKVQPQH
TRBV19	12	ASMGRGADTEAF
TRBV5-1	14	ASSYGGTGFQETQY
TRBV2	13	ASSELAGGPVEQF